The rows below give T cell receptor beta chains drawn from one sample of a study of follicular helper T cells after annual influenza vaccination. TCRdb's copy holds only in-frame clones and misses some; the assay was immunoSEQ multiplex PCR. The table lists more than 2,500 clones, around 84% of them singletons. The sample in question was CXCR5+ CD38- circulating T follicular helper cells from blood, obtained 7 days after influenza vaccination. These receptor sequences come from an adult who received the influenza vaccine. CDR3s include the opening cysteine and the closing phenylalanine or tryptophan. The order of the fields is clone size, D gene, V gene, J gene, CDR3 protein, CDR3 DNA. A D gene is named only where the DNA matches it firmly. The size field is filled for only some rows; it gives once, few, many or a size class.

>-|TRBD2|TRBV27|TRBJ2-7
CASRFSGGLSSYEQYF
TGTGCCAGCAGGTTTAGCGGGGGCCTGAGCTCCTACGAGCAGTACTTC
>once|-|TRBV14|TRBJ1-4
CASSQLGGLEKLFF
TGTGCCAGCAGCCAGTTAGGGGGATTGGAAAAACTGTTTTTT
>few|-|TRBV7-9|TRBJ1-2
CASSNSEGNYGYTF
TGTGCCAGCAGTAATTCGGAGGGGAACTATGGCTACACCTTC
>once|-|TRBV9|TRBJ2-3
CASSVGGSSRYTDTQYF
TGTGCCAGCAGCGTAGGTGGGTCCTCACGGTACACAGATACGCAGTATTTT
>-|TRBD2|TRBV5-1|TRBJ2-1
CASSPRTSGGNEQFF
TGCGCCAGCAGCCCCCGGACTAGCGGGGGCAATGAGCAGTTCTTC
>-|-|TRBV9|TRBJ1-5
CASSADRSRQPQHF
TGTGCCAGCAGCGCTGACAGGAGTCGGCAGCCCCAGCATTTT
>-|TRBD2|TRBV4-2|TRBJ2-2
CASSQDRPDSGGAGELFF
TGTGCCAGCAGCCAAGATCGTCCCGACAGCGGGGGGGCCGGGGAGCTGTTTTTT
>once|-|TRBV9|TRBJ2-3
CASSVGQGFVDTQYF
TGTGCCAGCAGCGTAGGTCAGGGGTTTGTAGATACGCAGTATTTT
>-|-|TRBV23-1|TRBJ1-5
CASGSHQPQHF
TGCGCCAGCGGGAGCCATCAGCCCCAGCATTTT
>-|-|TRBV4-3|TRBJ1-3
CASSQDTVSGNTIYF
TGCGCCAGCAGCCAAGACACCGTCTCTGGAAACACCATATATTTT
>-|-|TRBV11-1|TRBJ1-2
CASSPGPPFRDGYTF
TGTGCCAGCAGCCCCGGACCTCCCTTTAGAGATGGCTACACCTTC
>-|TRBD1|TRBV5-1|TRBJ1-2
CASSPRQGINYGYTF
TGCGCCAGCAGCCCAAGACAGGGTATCAACTATGGCTACACCTTC
>-|-|TRBV21-1|TRBJ1-3
CASSIRAHRLSSGNTIYF
TGTGCCAGCAGCATTCGGGCACACAGGTTAAGCTCTGGAAACACCATATATTTT
>-|-|TRBV4-3|TRBJ2-1
CASSQVGGYHEQFF
TGCGCCAGCAGCCAAGTGGGGGGATACCATGAGCAGTTCTTC
>few|-|TRBV7-7|TRBJ2-7
CASSFVGNSYEQYF
TGTGCCAGCAGCTTCGTGGGGAACTCCTACGAGCAGTACTTC
>-|-|TRBV7-6|TRBJ2-2
CASSFSSAANTGELFF
TGTGCCAGCAGCTTCTCGTCCGCAGCGAACACCGGGGAGCTGTTTTTT
>-|TRBD1|TRBV6-6|TRBJ1-3
CASSLGQGGNTIYF
TGTGCCAGCAGTTTGGGACAGGGTGGAAACACCATATATTTT
>-|TRBD1|TRBV29-1|TRBJ1-2
CSVEHSQGLNYGYTF
TGCAGCGTTGAACACTCACAGGGGTTGAACTATGGCTACACCTTC
>once|-|TRBV5-8|TRBJ1-3
CASSESIRPSGNTIYF
TGTGCCAGCAGCGAGTCCATCAGACCTTCTGGAAACACCATATATTTT
>-|-|TRBV4-2|TRBJ1-2
CASSQDGPKSYTF
TGTGCCAGCAGCCAAGACGGCCCAAAGAGCTACACCTTC
>-|-|TRBV7-2|TRBJ2-1
CASSFSGGSYNEQFF
TGTGCCAGCAGCTTTAGTGGGGGTTCGTACAATGAGCAGTTCTTC
>-|-|TRBV5-1|TRBJ1-1
CASSLVGMGGAGPNTEAFF
TGCGCCAGCAGCTTGGTGGGGATGGGGGGCGCGGGTCCTAACACTGAAGCTTTCTTT
>-|TRBD1|TRBV29-1|TRBJ1-2
CSVEAVTGGLGYTF
TGCAGCGTTGAAGCGGTGACAGGGGGCCTTGGCTACACCTTC
>-|-|TRBV5-6|TRBJ1-2
CASSSEPESNYGYTF
TGTGCCAGCAGCTCAGAGCCAGAATCCAACTATGGCTACACCTTC
>-|TRBD1|TRBV2|TRBJ2-5
CASSRQGRETQYF
TGTGCCAGCAGCCGACAGGGGCGAGAGACCCAGTACTTC
>once|TRBD1|TRBV6-6|TRBJ1-6
CASTRRQGYNSPLHF
TGTGCCAGCACCAGACGACAGGGCTATAATTCACCCCTCCACTTT